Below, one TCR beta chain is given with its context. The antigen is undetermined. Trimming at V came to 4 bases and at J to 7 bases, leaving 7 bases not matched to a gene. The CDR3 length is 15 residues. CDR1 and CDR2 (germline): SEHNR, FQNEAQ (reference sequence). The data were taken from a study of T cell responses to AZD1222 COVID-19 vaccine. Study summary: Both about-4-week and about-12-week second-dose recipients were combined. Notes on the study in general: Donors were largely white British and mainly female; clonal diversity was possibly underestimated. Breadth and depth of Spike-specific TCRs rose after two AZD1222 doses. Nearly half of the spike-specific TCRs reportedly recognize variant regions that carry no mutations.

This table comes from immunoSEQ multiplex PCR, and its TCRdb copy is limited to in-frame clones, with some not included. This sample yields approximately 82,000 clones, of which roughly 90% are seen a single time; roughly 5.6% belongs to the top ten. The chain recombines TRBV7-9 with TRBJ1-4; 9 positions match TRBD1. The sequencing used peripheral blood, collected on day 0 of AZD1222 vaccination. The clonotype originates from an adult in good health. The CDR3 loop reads CASSSPGQGGEKLFF. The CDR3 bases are TGTGCCAGCAGCTCCCCGGGACAGGGAGGTGAAAAACTGTTTTTT.